This TCR beta chain stems from a study of T cell responses to AZD1222 COVID-19 vaccine. This CDR3 region has 13 residues. In germline, CDR1 is SGHDT, CDR2 YYEEEE. J was trimmed by 7 bases and V by 3 bases; bases with no gene match: 4. This clone appeared once. Antigen: not known. Study conclusions and caveats: The donor group comprised mostly white British people and more females; the analysis possibly underestimated clonal diversity. Vaccination with two AZD1222 doses was followed by a rise in Spike-specific TCR breadth and depth.

This table comes from immunoSEQ multiplex PCR, and its TCRdb copy is limited to in-frame clones, with some not included. The table records 150,000 to 200,000 clones, 87% of them present only once. This specimen consisted of peripheral blood, obtained on day 0 of AZD1222 vaccination. This chain connects TRBV5-6 to TRBJ1-5; 7 nucleotides match TRBD1. The sequence came from an adult in good health. CDR3 sequence (DNA): TGTGCCAGCAGCTCAACAGGGGCGCAGCCCCAGCATTTT. Protein sequence: CASSSTGAQPQHF.